This entry is about one T cell receptor beta chain. This sample is drawn from a study of cytomegalovirus exposure and HLA in healthy donors. The PCR contained 60 Vbeta and 13 Jbeta primers. Libraries were prepared by immunoSEQ multiplex PCR; TCRdb keeps only in-frame clonotypes and omits some of them. The profile shows approximately 74,000 clones, 55% to 75% of them singletons. The CDR3 runs 14 residues. The V end was cut by 3 bases, the J end by 0 bases, with 9 bases between. Germline loops: CDR1 LNHDA, CDR2 SQIVND (reference sequence). Sequenced material: PBMCs. The TCR comes from a man younger than 45 in good health and CMV-seropositive. V usage is TRBV19 and J usage is TRBJ2-7; no firm D call. Here the CDR3 DNA reads TGTGCCAGTAGTATGGCGGTGGGCTCCTACGAGCAGTACTTC. Translated, it gives CASSMAVGSYEQYF.